These 11 T cell receptor beta chains were all obtained from the same sample, sequenced in a study of blood T cell repertoires in COVID-19. Assay used: immunoSEQ multiplex PCR; TCRdb lists only in-frame clones, some missing. In the table there are 250,000 to 350,000 clones, 75% to 90% of which are singletons. Sequences were obtained from peripheral blood. The source is a woman in her forties who had recovered from COVID-19.

For the CDR3, the DNA is TGCGCCAGCAGTCGGGGGAAAAGCAGCAATGAGCAGTTCTTC. It codes for CASSRGKSSNEQFF. The chain links TRBV10-2 to TRBJ2-1; possible D gene TRBD2, 6 bases. V was clipped by 5 bases and J by 6 bases, with 14 bases between them. CDR3 length: 14 residues. Germline loops: CDR1 WSHSY, CDR2 SAAADI.

The chain recombines TRBV27 with TRBJ2-1; 11 bases match TRBD2. The CDR3 is 15 amino acids. V lost 6 bases to trimming and J lost 12 bases; unmatched junction nucleotides: 13. From germline, CDR1 is MNHEY and CDR2 SMNVEV (reference sequence). CDR3 region: CASRPGTSGSRVQFF. The DNA of the CDR3 is TGTGCCAGCAGACCGGGCACTAGCGGGAGTAGAGTGCAGTTCTTC.

The chain carries TRBV5-4 and TRBJ2-2, with 11 bases identical to TRBD2. The V gene end was trimmed by 4 bases and the J gene end by 1 base; junction bases not matched to a gene: 3. CDR3 length equals 16 residues. Germline-derived CDR1 and CDR2 are SGHNT and YYREEE (reference sequence). Here the CDR3 reads CASSPGLAGNTGELFF. CDR3 nucleotides: TGTGCCAGCAGCCCCGGACTAGCGGGGAACACCGGGGAGCTGTTTTTT.

This CDR3 is CASSPGQDFTGELFF. CDR3 coding DNA: TGCGCCAGCAGCCCAGGACAGGATTTCACCGGGGAGCTGTTTTTT. The rearrangement uses TRBV5-1 and TRBJ2-2; 7 bases line up with TRBD1. V trimming: 4 bases; J trimming: 4 bases; junction bases outside the gene matches: 7. The germline V gene has CDR1 SGHRS and CDR2 YFSETQ. This CDR3 region has 15 residues.

This sequence joins TRBV6-5 and TRBJ2-5; TRBD2 aligns across 9 bases. This CDR3 region has 15 residues. Unmatched junction bases numbered 6, after V lost 6 bases and J lost 1 base. The germline CDR1 and CDR2 sequences are MNHEY and SVGAGI. Here the CDR3 reads CASRPGLAAQETQYF. DNA for the CDR3: TGTGCCAGCAGGCCGGGACTAGCCGCCCAAGAGACCCAGTACTTC.

The CDR3 reads CASSFGQGAREQYF. The CDR3 DNA reads TGTGCCAGCAGTTTTGGGCAGGGGGCGCGCGAGCAGTACTTC. The chain uses TRBV27 and TRBJ2-7; 8 nucleotides agree with TRBD1. The length of the CDR3 is 14 residues. Germline assignment: CDR1 MNHEY and CDR2 SMNVEV (reference sequence). V lost 3 bases, J lost 6 bases, and 7 bases stayed unmatched.

The J gene is TRBJ1-1, the V gene TRBV24-1, with 7 positions matching TRBD1. The CDR3 is 15 residues long. The germline V gene encodes CDR1 KGHDR and CDR2 SFDVKD. V shed 6 bases, J shed 1 base, and the junction held 7 bases outside the gene matches. CDR3 nucleotides: TGTGCCACCAGTAAGTCCGGGACAGCGAACACTGAAGCTTTCTTT. Translated, it gives CATSKSGTANTEAFF.

The V and J genes are TRBV27 and TRBJ2-6; perhaps TRBD2 as D (5 bases). V was shortened by 6 bases and J by 4 bases, with 13 bases between the two germline ends. This CDR3 region has 15 residues. Per germline, CDR1 MNHEY and CDR2 SMNVEV (reference sequence). The CDR3 sequence is CASRGGGSGANVLTF. CDR3 bases: TGTGCCAGCAGAGGCGGCGGGTCCGGGGCCAACGTCCTGACTTTC.

This sequence joins TRBV19 and TRBJ2-1, with 9 bases matching TRBD1. The length of the CDR3 is 16 residues. Germline V gene lookup returns CDR1 LNHDA and CDR2 SQIVND (reference sequence). The V gene end was trimmed by 2 bases and the J gene end by 4 bases; junction bases not matched to a gene: 6. CDR3 bases: TGTGCCAGTAGTATATCGTTGGGACAGGGTTACAATGAGCAGTTCTTC. It is translated as CASSISLGQGYNEQFF.

This clone was detected once. The chain recombines TRBV6-2 or TRBV6-3 with TRBJ2-3, with TRBD2 matching 7 bases. V dropped 2 bases and J dropped 4; count of bases not matched to a gene: 9. The CDR3 sequence is 16 residues long. Germline V gives CDR1 MNHEY, CDR2 SVGEGT. The CDR3 here is CASSYPLAGVADTQYF. The CDR3 nucleotides are TGTGCCAGCAGTTACCCCCTCGCGGGAGTGGCAGATACGCAGTATTTT.

This rearrangement joins TRBV6-6 to TRBJ2-7; 7 bases are a match to TRBD2. Germline CDR1 and CDR2: MNHNY and SVGAGI (reference sequence). This CDR3 has 16 residues. Losses at the gene ends were 0 bases for V and 2 bases for J; bases not matched to a gene: 7. The CDR3, as DNA: TGTGCCAGCAGTTACTCGAGATGGGGGGGTACCTACGAGCAGTACTTC. It yields the protein CASSYSRWGGTYEQYF.